Listed below are T cell receptor beta chains from one sample, sequenced in a study of response to subunit inactivated influenza vaccine. MiXCR, applied by TCRdb to the RT-PCR reads, yields one record per CDR3 protein. Of 650,000 to 700,000 distinct CDR3 sequences listed, around 16% are singletons. Specimen: PBMCs from blood, collected 12 days after vaccination. All receptors come from a man aged 50 or older who received an inactivated influenza vaccine. Each CDR3 is given with its conserved first and last residue. D genes are given only for firm matches. For some rows the clone size is stated as once, few or many, or as a class when expanded; others skip it.

J | size | V | D | CDR3 | DNA
TRBJ2-7 | few | TRBV28 | TRBD1 | CATFSPLQTGVRYEQYF | TGTGCCACCTTTTCCCCCTTACAGACAGGGGTGAGGTACGAGCAGTACTTC
TRBJ1-2 | medium-sized | TRBV4-1 | . | CASSQDRTVNYGYTF | TGCGCCAGCAGCCAAGATCGGACAGTTAACTATGGCTACACCTTC
TRBJ2-1 | . | TRBV7-2 | TRBD1 | CASSLVGQTLSNEQFF | TGTGCCAGCAGCTTGGTGGGACAGACCCTAAGTAATGAGCAGTTCTTC
TRBJ2-4 | few | TRBV11-2 | . | CASSSLAANIQYF | TGTGCCAGCAGCTCCCTAGCAGCAAACATTCAGTACTTC
TRBJ2-7 | many | TRBV11-2 | . | CASRGRTSNEQYF | TGTGCCAGCAGGGGACGGACTTCCAACGAGCAGTACTTC
TRBJ1-4 | . | TRBV15 | . | CATSSLRQPKLFF | TGTGCCACCAGCAGCCTCCGGCAGCCCAAACTGTTTTTT
TRBJ2-7 | few | TRBV24-1 | . | CATSDPTGNEQYF | TGTGCCACCAGTGATCCGACGGGGAACGAGCAGTACTTC
TRBJ2-5 | . | TRBV20-1 | TRBD1 | CSARDPQGVETQYF | TGCAGTGCTAGAGACCCACAGGGGGTGGAGACCCAGTACTTC
TRBJ2-2 | many | TRBV10-2 | TRBD1 | CASSTPGQGLGGELFF | TGCGCCAGCAGTACCCCGGGACAGGGGTTGGGCGGGGAGCTGTTTTTT
TRBJ2-1 | few | TRBV11-2 | . | CASSLVQRNNEQFF | TGTGCCAGCAGCTTAGTGCAGCGGAACAATGAGCAGTTCTTC
TRBJ2-7 | . | TRBV19 | TRBD2 | CASSMTLGTSYYEQYF | TGTGCCAGTAGTATGACCCTAGGGACTAGCTACTACGAGCAGTACTTC
TRBJ2-1 | . | TRBV29-1 | . | CSVIPFRGSYNEQFF | TGCAGCGTTATCCCCTTTCGGGGCTCCTACAATGAGCAGTTCTTC
TRBJ2-3 | . | TRBV12-3/TRBV12-4 | TRBD2 | CATREGADTQYF | TGTGCCACGCGGGAGGGAGCAGATACGCAGTATTTT
TRBJ2-1 | few | TRBV6-5 | TRBD1 | CASSYRDSEFYEQFF | TGTGCCAGCAGTTACAGGGACAGCGAGTTCTATGAGCAGTTCTTC
TRBJ1-1 | few | TRBV20-1 | . | CSARQTSAWMNTEAFF | TGCAGTGCTAGACAAACCTCGGCCTGGATGAACACTGAAGCTTTCTTT
TRBJ1-6 | . | TRBV20-1 | . | CSARVAQIYNSPLHF | TGCAGTGCTAGGGTCGCCCAAATCTATAATTCACCCCTCCACTTT
TRBJ2-7 | few | TRBV7-9 | . | CASGSGGYEQYF | TGTGCCAGCGGTTCCGGGGGCTACGAGCAGTACTTC
TRBJ2-1 | . | TRBV6-1 | . | CASRQTRSGDNEQFF | TGTGCCAGCAGACAGACCCGTTCTGGGGACAATGAGCAGTTCTTC
TRBJ2-5 | few | TRBV5-8 | TRBD1 | CASSLGLGQGAGTQYF | TGTGCCAGCAGCCTTGGTCTGGGACAGGGGGCCGGGACCCAGTACTTC
TRBJ2-7 | few | TRBV15 | . | CATSSSYGGLEQYF | TGTGCCACCAGCAGTTCATACGGGGGTTTGGAGCAGTACTTC
TRBJ2-1 | few | TRBV7-2 | . | CASSLARGNEQFF | TGTGCCAGCAGCTTAGCGCGGGGCAATGAGCAGTTCTTC
TRBJ2-2 | many | TRBV11-2 | TRBD1 | CAGGQLAGELFF | TGTGCCGGGGGACAGTTGGCCGGGGAGCTGTTTTTT
TRBJ2-1 | few | TRBV10-3 | . | CAAQGNDNEQFF | TGTGCCGCTCAGGGTAACGACAATGAGCAGTTCTTC
TRBJ2-7 | few | TRBV6-1 | . | CASSQEQYF | TGTGCCAGCAGCCAGGAGCAGTACTTC